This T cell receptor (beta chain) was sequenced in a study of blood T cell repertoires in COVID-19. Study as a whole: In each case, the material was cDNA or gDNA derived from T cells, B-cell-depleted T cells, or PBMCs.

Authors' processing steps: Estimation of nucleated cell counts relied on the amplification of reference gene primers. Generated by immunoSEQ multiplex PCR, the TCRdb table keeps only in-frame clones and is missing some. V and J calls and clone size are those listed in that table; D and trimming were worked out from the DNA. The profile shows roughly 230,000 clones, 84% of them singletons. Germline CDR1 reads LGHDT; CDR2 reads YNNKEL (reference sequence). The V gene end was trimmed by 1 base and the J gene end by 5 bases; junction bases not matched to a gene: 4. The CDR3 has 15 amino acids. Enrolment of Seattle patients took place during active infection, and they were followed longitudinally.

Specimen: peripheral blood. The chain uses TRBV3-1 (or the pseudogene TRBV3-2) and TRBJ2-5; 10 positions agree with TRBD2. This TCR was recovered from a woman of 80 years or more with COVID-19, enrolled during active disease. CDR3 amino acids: CASSQVQLAGETQYF. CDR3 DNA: TGTGCCAGCAGCCAAGTTCAACTAGCGGGGGAGACCCAGTACTTC.